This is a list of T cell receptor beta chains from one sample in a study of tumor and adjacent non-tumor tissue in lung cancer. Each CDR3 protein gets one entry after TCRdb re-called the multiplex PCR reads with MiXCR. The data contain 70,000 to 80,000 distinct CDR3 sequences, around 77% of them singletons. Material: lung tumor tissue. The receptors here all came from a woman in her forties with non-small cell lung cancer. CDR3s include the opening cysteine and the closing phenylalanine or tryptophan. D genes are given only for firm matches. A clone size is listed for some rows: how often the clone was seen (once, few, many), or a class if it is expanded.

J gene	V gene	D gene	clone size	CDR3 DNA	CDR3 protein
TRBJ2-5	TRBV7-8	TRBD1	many	TGTGCCAGCAGCTTTGACAGGGTCCAAGAGACCCAGTACTTC	CASSFDRVQETQYF
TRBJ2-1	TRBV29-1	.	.	TGCAACGTTGAAGGGCGTCAGGGGCGCTGCAATGAGCAGTTCTTC	CNVEGRQGRCNEQFF
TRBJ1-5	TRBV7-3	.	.	TGTGCCAGCAGCAACGGGGTGGATCCGCCCCCGCATTTT	CASSNGVDPPPHF
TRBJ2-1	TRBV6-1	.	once	TGTTCCAGTAGTGGCACCTTTGAGCAGTTCTTC	CSSSGTFEQFF
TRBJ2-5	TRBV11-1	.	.	TGTGCCAGCAGCTTCGGGTTCAGGAAGGAGACCCAATACTTC	CASSFGFRKETQYF
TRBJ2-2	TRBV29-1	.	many	TGCAGCGCAAGCGGAGGGGTCGGCACCGGGGAGCTGTTTTTT	CSASGGVGTGELFF
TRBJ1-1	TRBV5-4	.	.	TGTGCTAGCAACTTGGTCGGTCAGGTAGCGGGAATGAACACTGAAGCTTTCTTT	CASNLVGQVAGMNTEAFF
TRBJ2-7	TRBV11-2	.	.	TGTGCCAGCAGCTTAGCTACGTACGGGCAGTACTTC	CASSLATYGQYF
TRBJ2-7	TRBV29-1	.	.	TGCAGCGTGAACAGGGTGCGCAACGAGCAGTACTTC	CSVNRVRNEQYF
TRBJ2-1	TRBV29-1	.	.	TGCAGTGTTGCCGCGAGACAGACCTACAATGAGCACTTCTTC	CSVAARQTYNEHFF
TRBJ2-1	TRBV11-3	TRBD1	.	TGTGTCAGCAGTCCCGGACAGGGGGGCAATGAGCAGTTTTTC	CVSSPGQGGNEQFF
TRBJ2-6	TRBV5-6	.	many	TGTGCCAGCAGCTTATGGACCTCTGGGGCCAACGTCCTGACTTTC	CASSLWTSGANVLTF
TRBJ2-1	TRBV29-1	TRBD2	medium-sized	TGCAGCGTCCCCCGGGGCGGGAGGTCAGGGGAGCAGTTCTTC	CSVPRGGRSGEQFF
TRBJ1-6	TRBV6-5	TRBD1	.	TGTGCCAGCACTTACGCGATCCCGGGACAGGGGGCTAATTCACCTCTCCACTTC	CASTYAIPGQGANSPLHF
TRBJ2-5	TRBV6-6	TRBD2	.	TGTGCCAGCAGTTGGACTAGCGGTGGGGGGGAACAAGAGACCCAGTACTTC	CASSWTSGGGEQETQYF
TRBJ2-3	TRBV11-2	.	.	TGTGCCAGCAACTTAGAGGGGTCAGGGCGGGATACACAGTATTTT	CASNLEGSGRDTQYF
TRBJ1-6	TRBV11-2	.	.	TGTGCCAGTAGCTCAACATTAGGGACAAACCGGAGTTCACCTATCCACTTT	CASSSTLGTNRSSPIHF
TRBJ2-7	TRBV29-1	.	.	TGCAGCGTTGAAGATCGGTTTACGATGGAGGGCTATGAGCAGTACTTC	CSVEDRFTMEGYEQYF
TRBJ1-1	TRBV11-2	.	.	TGTGCCTGCAGCTTAGAGTCAGGCCCGGCGGACACTAAAGCTTTCTTT	CACSLESGPADTKAFF
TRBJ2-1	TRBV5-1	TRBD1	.	TGCGCCAGCAGATCCGGGACAGGGACGGCTGATGAGCAGTTCTTC	CASRSGTGTADEQFF
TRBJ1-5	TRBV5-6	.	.	TGTGCCAGTAGCTTGGATATGGCAAGTGGTCTCTTCCGCAATCAGCCCCAGCATTTT	CASSLDMASGLFRNQPQHF
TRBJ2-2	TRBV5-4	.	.	TGTGCCAGCAGCTTGGCGGGGAGTACAAACACCGGGGAGCTGTTTTTT	CASSLAGSTNTGELFF
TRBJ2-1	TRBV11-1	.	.	TGTACCAGCAGCTTACACAGTGGATGGGATCAATTCTTC	CTSSLHSGWDQFF
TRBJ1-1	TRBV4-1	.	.	TGCGCCTGCAGCCGGCCCGGGGTTCTCGGGGCTTTCTTT	CACSRPGVLGAFF
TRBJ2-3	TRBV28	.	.	TGTGCCAGCAGTACCCAGGGTTACACGGATACGCTGTATTTT	CASSTQGYTDTLYF
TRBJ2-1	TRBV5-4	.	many	TGTGCCAGCACCTACACGGGGCAGGAGCAGTTCTTC	CASTYTGQEQFF
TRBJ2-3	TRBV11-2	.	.	TGTGCCAGCAGCTCACTAGTGGGGGGTACAGATACCCAGTATTTT	CASSSLVGGTDTQYF
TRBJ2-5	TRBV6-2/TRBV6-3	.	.	TGTGCTAGCAGTTACGGGGAGGCAGAGACCCATTACTTC	CASSYGEAETHYF
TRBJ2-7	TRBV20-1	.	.	TGCAGCGCCCCCCCCGTAACCGGGCGGGAGCAGTACTTC	CSAPPVTGREQYF
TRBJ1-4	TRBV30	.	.	TGTGCCTGGAGTGTACAGTCGGGGAGCTATAATGAAAAACTGTTTTTC	CAWSVQSGSYNEKLFF
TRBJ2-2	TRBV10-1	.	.	TGCGCCAGCAGTGAGAGGATGGAAACAGGGGAGCTGTTTTTT	CASSERMETGELFF
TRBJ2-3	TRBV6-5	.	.	TGTGGCAGCAGTAAGGGAGGTACGCAGTATTTT	CGSSKGGTQYF
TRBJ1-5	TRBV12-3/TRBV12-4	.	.	TGTGCCAGCAGTTTAGGTATGGTGGCGATTCAGCCCCAGCATTTT	CASSLGMVAIQPQHF
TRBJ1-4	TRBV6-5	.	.	TGTGCCGACAGCTCTGATTACCCAACTAGTGAAAAACTGTTTTTT	CADSSDYPTSEKLFF
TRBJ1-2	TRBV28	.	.	TGTGCCAGCATCACGCAGGGGAGGGTTGGCTACACTTTC	CASITQGRVGYTF
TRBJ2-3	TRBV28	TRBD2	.	TGTGCCAATCGATCCGGGGCTAGCGGGAGGATAGATACGCAGTATTTT	CANRSGASGRIDTQYF
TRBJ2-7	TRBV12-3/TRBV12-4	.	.	TGTGCCAGCAGAGCTGGGCAAGGGAACGAGCAGTACTTC	CASRAGQGNEQYF
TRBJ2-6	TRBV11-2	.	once	TGTGTTAGCACCCAAACAGCTGGGGCCAACGTCCTGACTTTC	CVSTQTAGANVLTF
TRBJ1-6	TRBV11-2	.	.	TGTGCCAGCAGCTCGGACGAACAGCTGAATTCACCTCTACACTTT	CASSSDEQLNSPLHF
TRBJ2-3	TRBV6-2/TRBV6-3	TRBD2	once	TGTACCAGCAGTCCGACTAGCGGGAGCACAGATACGCAGTATTTC	CTSSPTSGSTDTQYF
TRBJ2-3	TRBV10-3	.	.	TGTCCCATCAGGGGGGACAAGGGTGGCACAGATACGCAGTATTTT	CPIRGDKGGTDTQYF
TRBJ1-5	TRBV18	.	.	TGTGCCAGCTCCCAAGGACGGACAAATCAGCCCCAGCATTTC	CASSQGRTNQPQHF
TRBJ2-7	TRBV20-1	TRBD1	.	TGCAGTGATGGACGAGACAGGGACTACGAGCAGTACTTC	CSDGRDRDYEQYF
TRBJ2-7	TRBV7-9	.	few	TGTGTCAGCAGCTTAGGGGGACCAGGACACGAGCAGTACTTC	CVSSLGGPGHEQYF
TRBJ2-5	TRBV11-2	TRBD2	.	TGTGTCGGCAGCCGGTCCAATAGCGGGCGGGAGACCCAGTACTTC	CVGSRSNSGRETQYF
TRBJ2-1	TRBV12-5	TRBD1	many	TGTGCTAGTGGTTTGGCTGGGACAGGGGCGGGCAATGAGCAGTTCTTC	CASGLAGTGAGNEQFF
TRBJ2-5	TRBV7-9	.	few	TGTGCCAGCAGCCCAGGGCGAGAGGCCCAGTACTTC	CASSPGREAQYF
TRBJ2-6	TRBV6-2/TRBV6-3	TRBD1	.	TGTGCCATCACGACGGACAGGGAGACTGGGGCCAACGTCCTGACTTTC	CAITTDRETGANVLTF
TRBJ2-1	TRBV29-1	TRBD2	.	TGCAACGTGACTAGCGGTTTTTCTTTCAATGAACAGTTCTTC	CNVTSGFSFNEQFF
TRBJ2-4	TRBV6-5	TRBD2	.	TGTGCCAGCAGTTATCGCGGGAGCTCGGAGCGGGACATTCAGTACTTC	CASSYRGSSERDIQYF